Below are 9 T cell receptor beta chains sequenced from a single sample in a study of monozygotic twins with inflammatory bowel disease. No DNA is given; TCRdb re-called the 5' RACE reads and lists each CDR3 protein once. Here the sample table reports around 380,000 distinct CDR3 sequences. The sequenced material came from blood. These receptors were taken from a human donor with ulcerative colitis or Crohn's disease, or a healthy co-twin of an affected twin (not recorded which).

The chain uses TRBV19 and TRBJ2-2; there is no DNA to check the TCRdb D call of TRBD1. Germline CDR1 LNHDA, CDR2 SQIVND (reference sequence). This CDR3 has 14 residues. CDR3: CASRGRGRTGELFF.

The rearrangement uses TRBV4-2 and TRBJ1-1. The CDR3 contains 13 residues. Germline loops: CDR1 LGHNA, CDR2 YNFKEQ. This chain's CDR3 is CASSQASGDEAFF.

The gene calls are TRBV15 and TRBJ2-3; the D gene TCRdb calls, TRBD2, cannot be checked with no DNA. CDR3 length: 18 residues. The germline V gene encodes CDR1 LNHNV and CDR2 YYDKDF (reference sequence). The CDR3 sequence: CATSRGGTSGGETDTQYF.

This chain joins TRBV4-1 and TRBJ2-1; TCRdb lists TRBD2, though no DNA is available to test this call. Germline assignment: CDR1 MGHRA and CDR2 YSYEKL. This CDR3 region has 15 residues. CDR3 sequence reads: CASSQVLAGVGEQFF.

This rearrangement joins TRBV6-1 to TRBJ1-2; there is no DNA to check the TCRdb D call of TRBD1. Germline V gene lookup returns CDR1 MNHNS and CDR2 SASEGT. This CDR3 comprises 14 residues. CDR3 in amino acids: CASRTTGINYGYTF.

The genes are TRBV28 and TRBJ2-1; no DNA is available, so the TRBD2 call from TCRdb remains unchecked. This CDR3 contains 16 residues. Germline CDR1 reads MDHEN; CDR2 reads SYDVKM. CDR3 loop: CASSLGRAPRSNVQFF.

The chain carries TRBV4-3 and TRBJ2-7; TCRdb's D call of TRBD1 is untestable without DNA. Germline CDR1 and CDR2: LGHNA and YSLEER. This CDR3 contains 15 residues. CDR3 sequence: CASSQLGQPFYEQYF.

The rearrangement joins TRBV21-1 to TRBJ1-3. TRBV21-1 is classified as a pseudogene. CDR3 length equals 17 residues. CDR3: CASGDPGTSSSGNTIYF.

The V and J genes are TRBV6-5 and TRBJ2-5; there is no DNA to check the TCRdb D call of TRBD1. This CDR3 comprises 15 residues. Germline CDR1 and CDR2: MNHEY and SVGAGI. CDR3 loop: CASSYSGRELETQYF.